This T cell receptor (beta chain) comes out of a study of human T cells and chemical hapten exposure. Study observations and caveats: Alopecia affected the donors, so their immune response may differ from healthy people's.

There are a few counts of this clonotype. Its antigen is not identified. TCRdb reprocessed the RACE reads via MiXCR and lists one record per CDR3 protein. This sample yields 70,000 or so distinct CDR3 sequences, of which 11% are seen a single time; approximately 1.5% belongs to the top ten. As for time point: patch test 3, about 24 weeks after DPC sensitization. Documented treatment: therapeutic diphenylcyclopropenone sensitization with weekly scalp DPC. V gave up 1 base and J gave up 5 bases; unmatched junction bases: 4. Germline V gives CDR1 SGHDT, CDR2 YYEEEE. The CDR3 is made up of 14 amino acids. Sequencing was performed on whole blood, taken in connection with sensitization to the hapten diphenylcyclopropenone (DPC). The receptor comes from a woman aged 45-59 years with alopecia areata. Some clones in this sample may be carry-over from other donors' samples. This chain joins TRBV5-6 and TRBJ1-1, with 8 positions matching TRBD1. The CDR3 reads CASSLTGGRTEAFF. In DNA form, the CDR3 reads TGTGCCAGCAGCTTGACAGGGGGGCGAACTGAAGCTTTCTTT. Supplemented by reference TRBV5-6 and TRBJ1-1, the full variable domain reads DAGVTQSPTHLIKTRGQQVTLRCSPKSGHDTVSWYQQALGQGPQFIFQYYEEEERQRGNFPDRFSGHQFPNYSSELNVNALLLGDSALYLCASSLTGGRTEAFFGQGTRLTVV.